The 22 T cell receptor beta chains given below trace back to one sample, sequenced in a study of low-dose radiotherapy and immunotherapy resistance in tumors. Primers targeting TRAV and TRBV primed first-strand cDNA, covering alpha and beta chains. Using a constant-region primer together with a V-primer adapter, TCRs were subjected to around 20 PCR cycles of amplification. TCRdb independently ran MiXCR on the reads; one entry per CDR3 protein. The repertoire includes over 5,500 distinct CDR3 sequences, 71% of them detected once, and about 12% sits in the top ten. Receptors originate from a human donor with advanced metastatic prostate, ovarian, gallbladder or colorectal cancer (not recorded which). This table probably holds off-target reads from a library built for another chain.

The rearrangement links TRBV20-1 to TRBJ2-1; possibly TRBD2 for D (6 bases). Germline-derived CDR1 and CDR2 are DFQATT and SNEGSKA (reference sequence). The CDR3 is made up of 18 amino acids. The germline V and J ends were trimmed by 5 bases and 2 bases, with 25 bases remaining between them. In DNA, the CDR3 is TGCAGTGCTGCTCCACTAGGCGGGGACCCGGGACCCTACAATGAGCAGTTCTTC. Translating it yields CSAAPLGGDPGPYNEQFF.

The chain employs TRBV7-9 and TRBJ2-1; TRBD1 aligns across 8 bases. In germline, CDR1 is SEHNR, CDR2 FQNEAQ (reference sequence). CDR3 length: 16 amino acids. The junction had 6 bases not matched to a gene; V was cut back by 0 bases and J by 5 bases. CDR3 sequence (DNA): TGTGCCAGCAGCTTAGCCGCCGGGACAGGAGACAATGAGCAGTTCTTC. Encoded protein: CASSLAAGTGDNEQFF.

CDR3 in amino acids: CASRIQGGTEAFF. In DNA, the CDR3 is TGTGCCAGCAGAATACAGGGCGGTACTGAAGCTTTCTTT. This chain connects TRBV6-6 to TRBJ1-1; a weak D match, TRBD1 (6 bases). V was trimmed by 6 bases and J by 5 bases, leaving 13 bases between them. CDR1 is MNHNY and CDR2 is SVGAGI in the germline V gene (reference sequence). The CDR3 is 13 residues long.

This sequence joins TRBV5-1 and TRBJ2-3; no clear D gene. The CDR3 spans 15 residues. The V gene's germline CDR1 is SGHRS and CDR2 YFSETQ. With 2 bases removed from V and 3 bases from J, the gap between germline ends came to 13 bases. CDR3 DNA sequence: TGCGCCAGCAGCTTTGATACTGACTCAACAGATACGCAGTATTTT. Its translation: CASSFDTDSTDTQYF.

A single count supports this clonotype. At one of its ends the junction is not consistent with the germline gene, which may arise from a read error. The chain has TRBV6-4 and TRBJ1-6, with D uncertain. Germline V gene lookup returns CDR1 MRHNA and CDR2 SNTAGT. This CDR3 is built from 13 residues. CDR3 DNA: TGTGACAGCAGTGACGGGGTAGATTCACCCCTCCACTTT. This codes for CDSSDGVDSPLHF.

The genes are TRBV2 and TRBJ1-1, with 10 nucleotides matching TRBD1. J lost 1 base, V lost 3 bases, and 2 bases had no gene match. CDR1 and CDR2 from the germline V gene are SNHLY and FYNNEI. The CDR3 is 15 amino acids. The CDR3 DNA follows: TGTGCCAGCAGTGAGCGGGACAGGGGGAACACTGAAGCTTTCTTT. It codes for CASSERDRGNTEAFF.

Only a few counts were recorded for this clonotype. The V gene is TRBV9, the J gene TRBJ2-3; D not certain. Germline-derived CDR1 and CDR2 are SGDLS and YYNGEE. This CDR3 has 14 residues. The ends were cut back, 3 bases at V and 0 bases at J, with 8 bases in the middle. CDR3 in DNA: TGTGCCAGCAGCGGTCGGGCTAGCACAGATACGCAGTATTTT. Translation gives CASSGRASTDTQYF.

This chain joins TRBV9 and TRBJ1-1; 7 nucleotides align to TRBD1. V was clipped by 0 bases and J by 4 bases; unmatched bases: 3. Germline-derived CDR1 and CDR2 are SGDLS and YYNGEE. The CDR3 covers 14 residues. CDR3 sequence (DNA): TGTGCCAGCAGCGTAGCTACAGGGGCCACTGAAGCTTTCTTT. It translates to CASSVATGATEAFF. The full variable domain, with the rest looked up from reference TRBV9 and TRBJ1-1, is DSGVTQTPKHLITATGQRVTLRCSPRSGDLSVYWYQQSLDQGLQFLIQYYNGEERAKGNILERFSAQQFPDLHSELNLSSLELGDSALYFCASSVATGATEAFFGQGTRLTVV.

This rearrangement joins TRBV2 to TRBJ1-5, with 10 bases fitting TRBD1. The CDR3 spans 20 residues. Looked up from germline, CDR1 is SNHLY and CDR2 is FYNNEI. Germline trimming cut 6 bases from V and 0 bases from J; bases unmatched to any gene: 17. In DNA, the CDR3 is TGTGCCAGCAGCCGACAGGGGGCGCGTATATCTTCATATAGCAATCAGCCCCAGCATTTT. Its translation: CASSRQGARISSYSNQPQHF. The variable domain in full, completed from reference TRBV2 and TRBJ1-5, reads EPEVTQTPSHQVTQMGQEVILRCVPISNHLYFYWYRQILGQKVEFLVSFYNNEISEKSEIFDDQFSVERPDGSNFTLKIRSTKLEDSAMYFCASSRQGARISSYSNQPQHFGDGTRLSIL.

The J gene is TRBJ2-7, the V gene TRBV15; 8 positions match TRBD2. The CDR3 spans 16 residues. The germline CDR1 and CDR2 sequences are LNHNV and YYDKDF (reference sequence). Unmatched junction bases numbered 8, after V lost 0 bases and J lost 4 bases. This CDR3 reads CATSRDGPGGIYEQYF. The CDR3 DNA sequence: TGTGCCACCAGCAGAGATGGACCGGGAGGGATATACGAGCAGTACTTC.

CDR3 coding DNA: TGCAGTGCTAGCTGGGGGGGTAGGCAGAGTAATCAGCCCCAGCATTTT. Its protein is CSASWGGRQSNQPQHF. V is TRBV20-1 and J is TRBJ1-5, with D perhaps matching TRBD1 (5 bases). V lost 3 bases to trimming and J lost 4 bases, with 19 bases between them. The CDR3 length is 16 residues. Germline V lookup: CDR1 DFQATT, CDR2 SNEGSKA (reference sequence).

V is TRBV3-1 and J is TRBJ2-1; D gene uncertain. Germline lookup yields CDR1 LGHDT and CDR2 YNNKEL (reference sequence). CDR3 length equals 13 residues. Trimming cost V 2 bases and J 5 bases, with 7 bases left between them. The chain's CDR3 is CASSQTINNEQFF. In nucleotides, the CDR3 is TGTGCCAGCAGCCAAACGATTAACAATGAGCAGTTCTTC.

J is TRBJ2-1 and V is TRBV5-1; possibly TRBD1 for D (7 bases). The germline gives CDR1 SGHRS, CDR2 YFSETQ. The CDR3 spans 16 residues. Deletions cut 0 bases from V and 0 bases from J, with 10 bases between. The CDR3 loop reads CASSLGQGGSYNEQFF. CDR3 DNA: TGCGCCAGCAGCTTGGGACAGGGAGGCTCCTACAATGAGCAGTTCTTC.

This clonotype was counted only a few times. The chain joins TRBV28 to TRBJ2-7; the D call may be TRBD1 or TRBD2 (5 bases each). Trimming left V 6 bases short and J 4 bases short, with 19 bases between. The germline V gene encodes CDR1 MDHEN and CDR2 SYDVKM. The CDR3 is 15 amino acids. CDR3 sequence: CASSPTWGPGYEQYF. The DNA of the CDR3 is TGTGCCAGCAGCCCGACCTGGGGCCCGGGGTACGAGCAGTACTTC.

The chain has TRBV12-3 or TRBV12-4 and TRBJ1-3; TRBD1 agrees at 10 bases. V was clipped by 4 bases and J by 4 bases; unmatched bases: 1. This CDR3 has 14 residues. In DNA form, the CDR3 reads TGTGCCAGCAGTTCGGGACAGGGGGGAAACACCATATATTTT. This encodes CASSSGQGGNTIYF.

This chain uses TRBV5-8 with TRBJ2-2; D is undetermined. Per the germline V gene, CDR1 is SGHTS and CDR2 is YDEGEE. V was clipped by 0 bases and J by 7 bases, with 10 bases between them. The CDR3 has 14 amino acids. The DNA for the CDR3 is TGTGCCAGCAGCTTGGGTCCAGCCGGCGGGGAGCTGTTTTTT. Translating it yields CASSLGPAGGELFF.

The V gene is TRBV12-3 or TRBV12-4, the J gene TRBJ2-3; TRBD2 is a possible D gene (6 bases). CDR3 length: 12 amino acids. V was pared by 6 bases and J by 14 bases, with 18 bases between. The CDR3 sequence is CASSPGRSGGYF. The CDR3 DNA follows: TGTGCCAGCAGCCCCGGGAGATCCGGGGGGTATTTT.

This clonotype has just one count. The chain joins TRBV5-5 to TRBJ1-1; 7 bases match TRBD1. CDR1 SGHKS and CDR2 YYEKEE come from the germline V gene (reference sequence). The CDR3 is 16 residues long. V trimming: 4 bases; J trimming: 7 bases; junction bases outside the gene matches: 16. The CDR3 DNA reads TGTGCCAGCAGCCCCTCGCCGACAGGGAGTACGGGTGAAGCTTTCTTT. It is translated as CASSPSPTGSTGEAFF.

The genes are TRBV15 and TRBJ1-1, with D tentatively TRBD1 (5 bases). V was shortened by 3 bases and J by 3 bases, with 11 bases between the two germline ends. The germline gives CDR1 LNHNV, CDR2 YYDKDF (reference sequence). The CDR3 has 14 residues. For the CDR3, the DNA is TGTGCCACCAGCAGTGGCAGGGCAGACACTGAAGCTTTCTTT. Protein: CATSSGRADTEAFF.

CDR3 nucleotides: TGTGCCAGCAGCCCGGGGACTAGCGGGGGGGCGGTCAATGAGCAGTTCTTC. Its translation is CASSPGTSGGAVNEQFF. This rearrangement joins TRBV11-3 to TRBJ2-1; 16 bases match TRBD2. CDR3 length: 17 amino acids. The J segment lost 6 bases and the V segment lost 5 bases, leaving 7 bases of the junction unmatched. CDR1 is SGHNT and CDR2 is YENEEA in the germline V gene.

The V and J genes are TRBV7-6 and TRBJ2-5, with 10 bases that match TRBD2. The CDR3 extends over 16 amino acids. The junction had 8 bases not matched to a gene; V was cut back by 5 bases and J by 2 bases. Germline V gene data show CDR1 as SGHVS and CDR2 as FNYEAQ. This CDR3 is CASSPRLAGEQETQYF. CDR3 coding DNA: TGTGCCAGCAGCCCCCGTCTAGCGGGGGAACAAGAGACCCAGTACTTC.

This chain uses TRBV11-2 with TRBJ2-1, with D possibly TRBD2 on 6 matching bases. This CDR3 is 14 amino acids long. Between the trimmed V and J ends, which lost 0 bases and 9 bases, there was a span of 12 bases. In germline, CDR1 is SGHAT, CDR2 FQNNGV. CDR3 sequence reads: CASSLDSSGGEQFF. The CDR3 region has the DNA TGTGCCAGCAGCTTAGATTCGTCCGGGGGTGAGCAGTTCTTC.